This T cell receptor (beta chain) was recorded in a study of blood T cell repertoires in COVID-19. Study in general: COVID-19 samples from acute and convalescent phases originated in the United States, Italy and Spain. T cells, B-cell-depleted T cells, or PBMCs supplied cDNA or gDNA.

TCRdb's table, derived via immunoSEQ multiplex PCR, lists solely in-frame clones and lacks some. The data show under 450,000 clones, about 89% seen once. Germline loops: CDR1 SGDLS, CDR2 YYNGEE. The length of the CDR3 is 19 residues. The ends lost 2 bases at V and 0 bases at J; junction bases unmatched: 8. Everyone who took part was roughly 18 to 89 years old, and they came from 24 US areas. The sequencing input was PBMCs or T cells enriched from blood (not recorded which). The origin of this receptor is a middle-aged woman who had been exposed to COVID-19. This sequence joins TRBV9 and TRBJ2-7; 16 bases fit TRBD2. The CDR3 DNA reads as TGTGCCAGCAGCGTGGGACCCGGGACTAGCGGGAGGGACTCCTACGAGCAGTACTTC. This gives the protein CASSVGPGTSGRDSYEQYF.